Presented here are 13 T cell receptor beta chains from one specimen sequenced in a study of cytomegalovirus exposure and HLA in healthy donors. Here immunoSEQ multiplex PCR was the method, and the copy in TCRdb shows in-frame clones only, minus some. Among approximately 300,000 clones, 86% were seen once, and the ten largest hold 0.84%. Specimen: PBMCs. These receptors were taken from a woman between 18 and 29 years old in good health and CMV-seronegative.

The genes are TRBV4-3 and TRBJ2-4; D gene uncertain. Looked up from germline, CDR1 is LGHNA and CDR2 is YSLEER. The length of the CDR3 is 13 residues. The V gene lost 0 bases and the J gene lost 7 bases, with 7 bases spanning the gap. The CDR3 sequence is CASSQELGNIQYF. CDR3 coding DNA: TGCGCCAGCAGCCAAGAATTGGGCAACATTCAGTACTTC.

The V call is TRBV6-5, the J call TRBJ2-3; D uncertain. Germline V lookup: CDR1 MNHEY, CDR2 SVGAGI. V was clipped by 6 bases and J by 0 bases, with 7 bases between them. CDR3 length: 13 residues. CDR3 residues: CASRSTSTDTQYF. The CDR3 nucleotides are TGTGCCAGCAGGTCGACTAGCACAGATACGCAGTATTTT.

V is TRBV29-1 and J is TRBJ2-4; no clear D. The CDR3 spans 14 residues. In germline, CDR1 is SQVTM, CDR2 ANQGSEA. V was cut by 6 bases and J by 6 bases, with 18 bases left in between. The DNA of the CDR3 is TGCAGCGTGTGGATGGAGCCTCTCGGAAACATTCAGTACTTC. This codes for CSVWMEPLGNIQYF.

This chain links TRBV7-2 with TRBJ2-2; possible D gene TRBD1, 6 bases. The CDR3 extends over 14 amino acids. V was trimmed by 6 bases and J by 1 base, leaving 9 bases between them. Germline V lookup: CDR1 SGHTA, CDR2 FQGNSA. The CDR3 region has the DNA TGTGCCAGCAGACAGGGACAGAACACCGGGGAGCTGTTTTTT. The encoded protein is CASRQGQNTGELFF.

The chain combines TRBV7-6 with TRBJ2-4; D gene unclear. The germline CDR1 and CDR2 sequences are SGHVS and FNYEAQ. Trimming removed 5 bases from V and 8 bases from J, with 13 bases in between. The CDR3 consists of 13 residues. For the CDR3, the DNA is TGTGCCAGCAGCCCCTTTGAGGAAGACATTCAGTACTTC. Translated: CASSPFEEDIQYF.

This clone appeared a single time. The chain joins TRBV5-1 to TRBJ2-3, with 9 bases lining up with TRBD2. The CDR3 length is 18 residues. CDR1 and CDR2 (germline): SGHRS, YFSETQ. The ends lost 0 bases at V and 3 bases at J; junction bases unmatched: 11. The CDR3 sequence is CASSLGLAGAPVTDTQYF. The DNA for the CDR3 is TGCGCCAGCAGCTTGGGTTTAGCGGGAGCCCCAGTTACAGATACGCAGTATTTT.

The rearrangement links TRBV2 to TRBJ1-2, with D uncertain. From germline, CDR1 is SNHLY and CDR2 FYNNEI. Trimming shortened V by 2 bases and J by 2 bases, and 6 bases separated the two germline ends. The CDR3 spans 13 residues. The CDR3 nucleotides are TGTGCCAGCAGTGAAAGCAGGAACTATGGCTACACCTTC. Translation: CASSESRNYGYTF.

DNA for the CDR3: TGCGCCAGCAGCTTGCGCCAGGGGGCTTACGAGCAGTACTTC. Translated: CASSLRQGAYEQYF. The chain couples TRBV5-1 to TRBJ2-7; 8 bases line up with TRBD1. The CDR3 is made up of 14 amino acids. J gave up 4 bases and V 1 base, and 4 bases lay outside the gene matches. Germline V gene lookup returns CDR1 SGHRS and CDR2 YFSETQ.

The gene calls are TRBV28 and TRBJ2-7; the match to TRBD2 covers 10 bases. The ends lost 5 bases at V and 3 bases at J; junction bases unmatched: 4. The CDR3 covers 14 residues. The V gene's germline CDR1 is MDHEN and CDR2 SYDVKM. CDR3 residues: CASSRTSGHYEQYF. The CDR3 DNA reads TGTGCCAGCAGTAGGACTAGCGGACACTACGAGCAGTACTTC.

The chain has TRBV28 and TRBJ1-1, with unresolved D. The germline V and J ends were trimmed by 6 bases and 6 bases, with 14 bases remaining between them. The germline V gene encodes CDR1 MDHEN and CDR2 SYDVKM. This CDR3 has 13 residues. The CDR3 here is CASSRGFGAEAFF. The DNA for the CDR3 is TGTGCCAGCAGCCGAGGGTTCGGAGCTGAAGCTTTCTTT.

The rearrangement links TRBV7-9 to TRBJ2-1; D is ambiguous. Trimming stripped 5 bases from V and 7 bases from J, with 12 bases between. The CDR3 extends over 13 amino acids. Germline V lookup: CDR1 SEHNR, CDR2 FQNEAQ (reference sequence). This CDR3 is CASSRNGANEQFF. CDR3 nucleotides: TGTGCCAGCAGCCGGAACGGAGCTAATGAGCAGTTCTTC.

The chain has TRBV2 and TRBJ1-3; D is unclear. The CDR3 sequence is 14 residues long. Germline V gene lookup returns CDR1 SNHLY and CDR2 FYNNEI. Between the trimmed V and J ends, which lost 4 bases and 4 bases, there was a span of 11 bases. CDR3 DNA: TGTGCCAGCAGTGTCGAGGGTGGCGGAAACACCATATATTTT. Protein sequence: CASSVEGGGNTIYF. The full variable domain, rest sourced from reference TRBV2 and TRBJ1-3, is EPEVTQTPSHQVTQMGQEVILRCVPISNHLYFYWYRQILGQKVEFLVSFYNNEISEKSEIFDDQFSVERPDGSNFTLKIRSTKLEDSAMYFCASSVEGGGNTIYFGEGSWLTVV.

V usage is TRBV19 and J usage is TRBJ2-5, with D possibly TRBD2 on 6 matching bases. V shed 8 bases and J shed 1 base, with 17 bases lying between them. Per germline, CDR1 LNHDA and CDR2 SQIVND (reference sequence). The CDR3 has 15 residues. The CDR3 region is CASGGLVAAQETQYF. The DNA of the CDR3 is TGTGCCAGTGGGGGACTTGTGGCGGCCCAAGAGACCCAGTACTTC. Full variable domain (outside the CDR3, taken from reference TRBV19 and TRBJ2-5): DGGITQSPKYLFRKEGQNVTLSCEQNLNHDAMYWYRQDPGQGLRLIYYSQIVNDFQKGDIAEGYSVSREKKESFPLTVTSAQKNPTAFYLCASGGLVAAQETQYFGPGTRLLVL.